Shown below are 17 T cell receptor beta chains from a single sample sequenced in a study of T cell responses to AZD1222 COVID-19 vaccine. The protocol was immunoSEQ multiplex PCR, while the TCRdb copy is restricted to in-frame clones and leaves out a portion. The sample holds 95,000 to 150,000 clones, 85% to 90% seen once. Sequencing used peripheral blood, obtained on day 0 of MenACWY control vaccination. The source is an adult in good health.

CDR3 DNA sequence: TGTGCCAGCTGCAGCGGGGGAAACAATGAGCAGTTCTTC. Its translation is CASCSGGNNEQFF. This chain uses TRBV19 with TRBJ2-1, with 8 bases matching TRBD2. Trimming removed 9 bases from V and 5 bases from J; junction bases left unmatched: 6. This CDR3 comprises 13 residues. The germline V gene encodes CDR1 LNHDA and CDR2 SQIVND (reference sequence).

The chain recombines TRBV10-1 with TRBJ2-3, with 9 bases lining up with TRBD2. CDR1 is WNHNN, CDR2 SYGVQD, per germline (reference sequence). V lost 6 bases to trimming and J lost 6 bases; unmatched junction nucleotides: 7. The CDR3 totals 14 residues. The CDR3: CASRAGLATDTQYF. Here the CDR3 DNA reads TGCGCCAGCAGAGCCGGACTAGCGACGGATACGCAGTATTTT.

In DNA, the CDR3 is TGTGCCAGCAGTCCACAGGGTGGACAGGGTATCGCCTATGGCTACACCTTC. Translated: CASSPQGGQGIAYGYTF. The chain uses TRBV5-6 and TRBJ1-2, with 8 bases aligning to TRBD1. This CDR3 has 17 amino acids. The ends lost 5 bases at V and 4 bases at J; junction bases unmatched: 16. Germline lookup yields CDR1 SGHDT and CDR2 YYEEEE.

This clone was seen a handful of times. Different DNA sequences within this sample yield the same CDR3. The genes are TRBV24-1 and TRBJ2-2, with 7 bases aligning to TRBD1. V was clipped by 4 bases and J by 3 bases; unmatched bases: 4. The CDR3 consists of 15 residues. Germline loops: CDR1 KGHDR, CDR2 SFDVKD. The CDR3 DNA sequence: TGTGCCACCAGTGACCCCGACAGGGACACCGGGGAGCTGTTTTTT. This encodes CATSDPDRDTGELFF.

The genes are TRBV6-5 and TRBJ1-6; no definite D call. Germline loops: CDR1 MNHEY, CDR2 SVGAGI. Trimming pared 8 bases from V and 8 bases from J, leaving 16 bases between. The CDR3 spans 14 residues. This CDR3 reads CASAPPDRDSPLHF. The CDR3 coding sequence is TGTGCCAGCGCCCCGCCGGACCGGGATTCACCCCTCCACTTT.

The chain carries TRBV10-3 and TRBJ2-3, with 11 nucleotides matching TRBD2. The CDR3 has 18 amino acids. Germline lookup yields CDR1 ENHRY and CDR2 SYGVKD. The trim removed 4 bases at V and 5 bases at J, leaving 14 bases unmatched. The CDR3: CAISAEFPSGRRRDTQYF. DNA for the CDR3: TGTGCCATCAGTGCTGAGTTTCCTAGCGGGAGGAGAAGAGATACGCAGTATTTT.

The CDR3 region is CASSYGAGTDTIYF. CDR3 DNA sequence: TGTGCCAGCAGTTACGGCGCCGGGACGGACACCATATATTTT. V is TRBV6-5 and J is TRBJ1-3; D possibly corresponds to TRBD1 (5 bases). V lost 2 bases and J 8 bases, leaving 13 bases between the germline ends. The CDR3 consists of 14 residues. Germline CDR1 is MNHEY and CDR2 is SVGAGI.

The chain has TRBV11-2 and TRBJ2-3; 13 nucleotides agree with TRBD2. The CDR3 is 16 residues long. Germline V gives CDR1 SGHAT, CDR2 FQNNGV. V was clipped by 4 bases and J by 2 bases; unmatched bases: 3. This CDR3 is CASSSGTSGNTDTQYF. The CDR3 DNA is TGTGCCAGCAGCTCCGGGACTAGCGGGAACACAGATACGCAGTATTTT.

This chain's CDR3 is CASSSHRLAESSYEQYF. The CDR3 DNA follows: TGTGCCAGCAGCTCCCATCGTCTAGCGGAGAGCTCCTACGAGCAGTACTTC. The chain has TRBV12-1 and TRBJ2-7; no check of the table's D call, TRBD2, against the DNA was made. TRBV12-1 has pseudogene status. This CDR3 has 17 residues.

This sequence joins TRBV12-3 or TRBV12-4 and TRBJ2-1; D gene ambiguous. CDR3 size: 12 residues. The germline V and J ends were trimmed by 3 bases and 7 bases, with 7 bases remaining between them. As DNA, the CDR3 is TGTGCCAGCAGTTTCGCGGCGAATGAGCAGTTCTTC. This gives the protein CASSFAANEQFF.

CDR3 sequence: CAWSKFGQGEQYF. The CDR3 nucleotides read TGTGCCTGGAGTAAGTTTGGACAGGGCGAGCAGTACTTC. This chain uses TRBV30 with TRBJ2-7, with TRBD1 matching 8 bases. CDR3 length: 13 residues. Germline CDR1 GTSNPN, CDR2 SVGIG (reference sequence). Trimming removed 2 bases from V and 6 bases from J; junction bases left unmatched: 6.

The V gene is TRBV7-9, the J gene TRBJ2-7, with D maybe TRBD2 (6 bases). This CDR3 comprises 15 residues. Germline CDR1 reads SEHNR; CDR2 reads FQNEAQ (reference sequence). V was cut by 4 bases and J by 4 bases, with 17 bases left in between. CDR3 amino acids: CASSSTGGERYEQYF. The CDR3 nucleotides are TGTGCCAGCAGCTCCACAGGAGGGGAAAGATACGAGCAGTACTTC.

This chain links TRBV7-9 with TRBJ1-2; TRBD1 matches at 9 bases. Germline CDR1 and CDR2: SEHNR and FQNEAQ (reference sequence). J gave up 8 bases and V 4 bases, and 14 bases lay outside the gene matches. The CDR3 covers 16 residues. The CDR3 DNA reads as TGTGCCAGCAGCTCCGGGACAGGGTTGAATTTTGAAGGCTACACCTTC. This sequence encodes CASSSGTGLNFEGYTF.

The chain carries TRBV28 and TRBJ2-7; 10 bases line up with TRBD2. Germline values: CDR1 MDHEN, CDR2 SYDVKM. This CDR3 spans 13 amino acids. After removal of 8 bases from V and 2 bases from J, the junction contained 3 bases not matched to a gene. CDR3 coding DNA: TGTGCCAGCGAGCGGGAGGGACCCTACGAGCAGTACTTC. Translation: CASEREGPYEQYF.

The chain employs TRBV18 and TRBJ2-2; 8 bases line up with TRBD1. Germline trimming cut 0 bases from V and 6 bases from J; bases unmatched to any gene: 6. The length of the CDR3 is 16 residues. Germline V gene lookup returns CDR1 KGHSH and CDR2 LQKENI. The CDR3 bases are TGTGCCAGCTCACCACCCCAGGGGGCGTTTGCCGGGGAGCTGTTTTTT. This gives the protein CASSPPQGAFAGELFF.

The V call is TRBV2, the J call TRBJ2-7; 8 bases are a match to TRBD1. There are 13 residues in the CDR3. CDR1 and CDR2 (germline): SNHLY, FYNNEI. With V trimmed by 6 bases and J by 4 bases, 5 bases remained unmatched. CDR3 sequence reads: CASREQGAYEQYF. CDR3 sequence (DNA): TGTGCCAGCAGAGAGCAGGGGGCTTACGAGCAGTACTTC.

This chain uses TRBV24-1 with TRBJ2-1; TRBD2 aligns across 8 bases. The CDR3 has 14 residues. The ends lost 4 bases at V and 8 bases at J; junction bases unmatched: 6. Per germline, CDR1 KGHDR and CDR2 SFDVKD. The CDR3 reads CATSDPAGGDEQFF. DNA of the CDR3: TGTGCCACCAGTGACCCTGCGGGGGGCGATGAGCAGTTCTTC.